These T cell receptor beta chains were read from a single sample in a study of control samples from healthy donors and cancer patients. Profiling relied on immunoSEQ multiplex PCR, and the TCRdb table lists in-frame clones only, not all of them. Counted here are 150,000 or so clones, approximately 94% occurring once; the ten biggest clones make up 5.8%. Sequenced input: blood. These receptor sequences come from a man between 18 and 29 years old in good health. Both conserved end residues are part of each CDR3. D genes are given only for firm matches. Not every row has a clone size; where given, it reads once, few, many or a size class.

abundance | j_gene | v_gene | d_gene | CDR3nt | CDR3aa
- | TRBJ2-3 | TRBV5-4 | TRBD1 | TGTGCCAGCAGCTTTAGCACAGGGGGCGCAGATACGCAGTATTTT | CASSFSTGGADTQYF
- | TRBJ1-1 | TRBV16 | - | TGTGCCAGCAGCCAACGGGTTGCCATTGAAGCTTTCTTT | CASSQRVAIEAFF
- | TRBJ2-7 | TRBV12-3/TRBV12-4 | - | TGTGCCACGAGCCTAGGGGGGTTCTACGAGCAGTACTTC | CATSLGGFYEQYF
once | TRBJ2-2 | TRBV6-2/TRBV6-3 | TRBD1 | TGTGCCAGCAGTCTCTATGGAGACAGGGGCACCGGGGAGCTGTTTTTT | CASSLYGDRGTGELFF
- | TRBJ1-4 | TRBV6-5 | TRBD1 | TGTGCCAGCATTCGACAGGGGGATGAAAAACTGTTTTTT | CASIRQGDEKLFF
- | TRBJ1-3 | TRBV2 | - | TGTGCCAGCAGTGATGCCGGCGGAAACACCATATATTTT | CASSDAGGNTIYF
- | TRBJ2-7 | TRBV30 | - | TGTGCCTGGAGGAACGCCCCCCTAAGGAGCTCCTACGAGCAGTACTTC | CAWRNAPLRSSYEQYF
- | TRBJ1-2 | TRBV7-8 | - | TGTGCCAGCAGCCCAACGACAGGAACGCTCCGTGGCTACACCTTC | CASSPTTGTLRGYTF
- | TRBJ2-7 | TRBV2 | - | TGTGCCAGCAGTGTGGACCCCTCCCTAATCTACGAGCAGTACTTC | CASSVDPSLIYEQYF
- | TRBJ2-7 | TRBV19 | - | TGTGCCAGTAGTATGTTCGCAGGCTACGAGCAGTACTTC | CASSMFAGYEQYF
- | TRBJ1-4 | TRBV7-8 | - | TGTGCCAGCAGCTTAGGGTTGGGGGGGGAAAAACTGTTTTTT | CASSLGLGGEKLFF
- | TRBJ2-5 | TRBV5-4 | TRBD2 | TGTGCCAGCAGCGACTATAGCGGGGGGGCCGGGGGAGAGACCCAGTACTTC | CASSDYSGGAGGETQYF
- | TRBJ2-1 | TRBV9 | TRBD2 | TGTGCCAGCAGCACACAGGGGGCGGGGACTAGCGGGAGCCCGCAGTTCTTC | CASSTQGAGTSGSPQFF
once | TRBJ1-1 | TRBV19 | - | TGTGCCACCTCATCAGGGAAGGCTTTCTTT | CATSSGKAFF
- | TRBJ1-1 | TRBV6-5 | - | TGTGCCAGCAGTTTCAGGAGGGCGGACACTGAAGCTTTCTTT | CASSFRRADTEAFF
- | TRBJ2-7 | TRBV5-6 | TRBD1 | TGTGCCAGCAGCTTGGACAGGGGCCCCAGTTGGTACTTC | CASSLDRGPSWYF
few | TRBJ1-5 | TRBV12-3/TRBV12-4 | - | TGTGCCAGCAGTCGGGGACTAGAACAGCCCCAGCATTTT | CASSRGLEQPQHF
- | TRBJ2-1 | TRBV12-2 | - | TGTGGACTAGACCCGGGACAGACCTACAATGAGCAGTTCTTC | CGLDPGQTYNEQFF
- | TRBJ1-2 | TRBV7-9 | TRBD1 | TGTGCCAGCAGCGCAGCCACGACAGGGTACGCCAGTGGCTACACCTTC | CASSAATTGYASGYTF
- | TRBJ2-1 | TRBV5-1 | - | TGCGCCAGCGTCCGGGACAATTACAATGAGCAGTTCTTC | CASVRDNYNEQFF
- | TRBJ2-3 | TRBV15 | - | TGTGCCACCAGCAGGGAAAGCGGGTCGGAGTTCAGGGTGGTTCGGGATACGCAGTATTTT | CATSRESGSEFRVVRDTQYF
- | TRBJ1-6 | TRBV6-4 | - | TGTGCCAGCAGTGAAAGCCCCAGGGGAGGGAATTCACCCCTCCACTTT | CASSESPRGGNSPLHF
- | TRBJ1-3 | TRBV10-1 | - | TGCGCCAGCAGTCTAGGAGGGATCGGAAACACCATATATTTT | CASSLGGIGNTIYF
- | TRBJ1-1 | TRBV27 | - | TGTGCCAGCAGACCCGTTAGGGGAAACACTGAAGCTTTCTTT | CASRPVRGNTEAFF
- | TRBJ2-2 | TRBV5-4 | TRBD2 | TGTGCCAGCAGCTTCGGGACTAGCGGAACTATGAACACCGGGGAGCTGTTTTTT | CASSFGTSGTMNTGELFF
- | TRBJ1-1 | TRBV6-6 | - | TGTGCCAGCAGTTACTCTCCAGACACTGAAGCTTTCTTT | CASSYSPDTEAFF
- | TRBJ1-2 | TRBV5-6 | - | TGTGCCAGCAGTTTTGGCACGGGGGCAGAAGGCTACACCTTC | CASSFGTGAEGYTF
- | TRBJ2-7 | TRBV5-4 | - | TGTGCCAGCAGCTATCAGGGCACCGAGCAGTACTTC | CASSYQGTEQYF
- | TRBJ1-2 | TRBV27 | - | TGTGCCAGCAGTTGGGCTCTGAACTATGGCTACACCTTC | CASSWALNYGYTF
- | TRBJ2-2 | TRBV28 | - | TGTGCCAGCAGTTTATTCCGGGGCGTCACCGGGGAGCTGTTTTTT | CASSLFRGVTGELFF
- | TRBJ2-2 | TRBV6-2/TRBV6-3 | TRBD2 | TGTGCCAGCAGTTACCGGACGAGAAGCGGGAGGCGGGGTACCGGGGAGCTGTTTTTT | CASSYRTRSGRRGTGELFF